One sample yielded the 10 T cell receptor beta chains listed below, sequenced in a study of early T cells in non-severe SARS-CoV-2 infection (dated by TCRdb to about 2021). Library preparation employed 5' RACE. Sequencing was performed on a NextSeq 500. TCRdb reran the public reads through fastp at Q25 and MiXCR, keeping productive beta chains. Every distinct CDR3 protein forms one entry, paired with its most common genes and DNA. Recorded for this sample are 46,000 or so distinct CDR3 sequences; more than 6.5% of them occurred a single time. The top ten clonotypes cover around 8% of the sample. Sequenced input: whole blood. The receptors were sampled from an adult who was a healthcare worker with PCR-confirmed SARS-CoV-2 infection or an uninfected control (not recorded which).

This clonotype has a count of ten or more. The J gene is TRBJ2-1, the V gene TRBV20-1, with a tentative D call TRBD2 (6 bases). Trimming left V 1 base short and J 3 bases short, with 13 bases between. This CDR3 has 15 amino acids. The germline gives CDR1 DFQATT, CDR2 SNEGSKA (reference sequence). The DNA of the CDR3 is TGCAGTGCTAGAGGGGACTCCCCACTCTACAATGAGCAGTTCTTC. Its translation: CSARGDSPLYNEQFF.

The chain couples TRBV20-1 to TRBJ2-7, with 12 bases lining up with TRBD2. J was trimmed by 2 bases and V by 4 bases; bases with no gene match: 6. This CDR3 spans 15 amino acids. The germline gives CDR1 DFQATT, CDR2 SNEGSKA (reference sequence). In nucleotides, the CDR3 is TGCAGTGCTACCCTTCCTAGCGGGGGGGCCTACGAGCAGTACTTC. Amino acid sequence: CSATLPSGGAYEQYF.

This chain links TRBV20-1 with TRBJ1-4; D is uncertain. V lost 3 bases and J 2 bases, leaving 10 bases between the germline ends. The germline gives CDR1 DFQATT, CDR2 SNEGSKA (reference sequence). This CDR3 spans 14 amino acids. CDR3 sequence: CSASHGSTNEKLFF. The CDR3 DNA sequence: TGCAGTGCTAGCCACGGCAGTACTAATGAAAAACTGTTTTTT.

This clonotype was counted only a few times. CDR3 sequence: CASSGGLAGVTSYNEQFF. The CDR3 coding sequence is TGTGCCAGCAGCGGTGGACTAGCGGGGGTTACCTCCTACAATGAGCAGTTCTTC. The gene calls are TRBV7-6 and TRBJ2-1, with 13 bases lining up with TRBD2. The CDR3 totals 18 residues. J was trimmed by 0 bases and V by 5 bases; bases with no gene match: 7. The V gene's germline CDR1 is SGHVS and CDR2 FNYEAQ.

This clonotype was detected only a few times. The V and J genes are TRBV2 and TRBJ2-2; 14 nucleotides agree with TRBD2. V was clipped by 4 bases and J by 1 base; unmatched bases: 5. This CDR3 is built from 18 residues. The germline gives CDR1 SNHLY, CDR2 FYNNEI. As DNA, the CDR3 is TGTGCCAGCAGTGTTAAGGGACTAGCGGGGGTGAACACCGGGGAGCTGTTTTTT. Protein sequence: CASSVKGLAGVNTGELFF.

This clonotype appeared a few times. J is TRBJ1-1 and V is TRBV7-2, with D hard to call. Looked up from germline, CDR1 is SGHTA and CDR2 is FQGNSA. V was shortened by 1 base and J by 7 bases, with 10 bases between the two germline ends. The length of the CDR3 is 13 residues. Written as DNA, the CDR3 is TGTGCCAGCAGCTTAGGGGTCGGGATTGAAGCTTTCTTT. It specifies CASSLGVGIEAFF.

The chain uses TRBV29-1 and TRBJ2-3; tentatively, D is TRBD2 (5 bases). The ends were cut back, 3 bases at V and 2 bases at J, with 12 bases in the middle. CDR1 and CDR2 from the germline V gene are SQVTM and ANQGSEA. CDR3 size: 14 residues. The DNA of the CDR3 is TGCAGCGTTGAGCCTAGCAGATTCACAGATACGCAGTATTTT. This encodes CSVEPSRFTDTQYF.

This chain uses TRBV18 with TRBJ1-4; a weak D match, TRBD1 (5 bases). Per germline, CDR1 KGHSH and CDR2 LQKENI. This CDR3 region has 14 residues. The V end lost 5 bases, the J end lost 3 bases, and 10 bases lay between the germline ends. CDR3 amino acids: CASSSTESNEKLFF. CDR3 coding DNA: TGTGCCAGCTCATCGACAGAGTCTAATGAAAAACTGTTTTTT.

The chain is built from TRBV19 and TRBJ1-4; TRBD1 matches at 7 bases. V trimming: 6 bases; J trimming: 5 bases; junction bases outside the gene matches: 9. Germline lookup yields CDR1 LNHDA and CDR2 SQIVND (reference sequence). There are 15 residues in the CDR3. The CDR3 DNA reads TGTGCCAGTAGATTCGGGACAGTCGAAAATGAAAAACTGTTTTTT. Translating gives CASRFGTVENEKLFF.

This clonotype was picked up many times. CDR3 bases: TGTGCCAGCAGCCGGATCAATTCGAACACCGGGGAGCTGTTTTTT. Amino acid sequence: CASSRINSNTGELFF. The V and J genes are TRBV7-9 and TRBJ2-2; D uncertain. V lost 5 bases to trimming and J lost 0 bases, with 10 bases between them. The CDR3 is made up of 15 amino acids. Germline V CDR1 and CDR2: SEHNR, FQNEAQ (reference sequence).